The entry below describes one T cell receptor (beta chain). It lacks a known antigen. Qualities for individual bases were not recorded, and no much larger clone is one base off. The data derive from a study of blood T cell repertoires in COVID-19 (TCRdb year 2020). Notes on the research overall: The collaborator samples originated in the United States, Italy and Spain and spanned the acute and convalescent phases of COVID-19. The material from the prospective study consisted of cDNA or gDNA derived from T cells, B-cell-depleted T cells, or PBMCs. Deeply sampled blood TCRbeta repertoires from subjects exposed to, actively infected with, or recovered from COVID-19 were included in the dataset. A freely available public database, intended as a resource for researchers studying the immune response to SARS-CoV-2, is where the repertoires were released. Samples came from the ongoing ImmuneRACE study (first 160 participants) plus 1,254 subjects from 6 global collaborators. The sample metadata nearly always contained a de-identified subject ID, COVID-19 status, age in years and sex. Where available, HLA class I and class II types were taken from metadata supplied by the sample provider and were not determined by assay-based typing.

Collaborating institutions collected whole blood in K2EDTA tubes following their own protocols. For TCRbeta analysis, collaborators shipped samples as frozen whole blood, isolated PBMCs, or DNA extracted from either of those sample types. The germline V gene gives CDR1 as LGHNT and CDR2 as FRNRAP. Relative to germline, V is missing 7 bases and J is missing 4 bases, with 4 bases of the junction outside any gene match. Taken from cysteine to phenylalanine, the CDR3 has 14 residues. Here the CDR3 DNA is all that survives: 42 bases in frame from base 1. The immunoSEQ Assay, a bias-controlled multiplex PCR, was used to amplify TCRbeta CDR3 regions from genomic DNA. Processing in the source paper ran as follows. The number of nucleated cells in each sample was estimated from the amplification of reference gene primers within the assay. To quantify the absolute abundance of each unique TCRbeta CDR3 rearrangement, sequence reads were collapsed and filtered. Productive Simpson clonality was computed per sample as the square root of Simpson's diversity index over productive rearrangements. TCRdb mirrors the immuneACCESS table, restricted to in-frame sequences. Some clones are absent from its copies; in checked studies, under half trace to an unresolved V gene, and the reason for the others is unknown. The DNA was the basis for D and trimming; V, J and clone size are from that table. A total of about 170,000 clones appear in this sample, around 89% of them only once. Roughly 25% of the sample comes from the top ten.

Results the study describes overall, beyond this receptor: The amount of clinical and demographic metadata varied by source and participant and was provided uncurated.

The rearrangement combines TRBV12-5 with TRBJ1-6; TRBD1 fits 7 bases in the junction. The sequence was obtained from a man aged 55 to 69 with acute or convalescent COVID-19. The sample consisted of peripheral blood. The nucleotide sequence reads TGTGCTAGTGCCTGGGACAGTTATAATTCACCCCTCCACTTT. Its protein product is CASAWDSYNSPLHF. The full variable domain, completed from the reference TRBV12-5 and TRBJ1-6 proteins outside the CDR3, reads DARVTQTPRHKVTEMGQEVTMRCQPILGHNTVFWYRQTMMQGLELLAYFRNRAPLDDSGMPKDRFSAEMPDATLATLKIQPSEPRDSAVYFCASAWDSYNSPLHFGNGTRLTVT.